What follows are 14 T cell receptor beta chains derived from one specimen sequenced in a study of early T cells in non-severe SARS-CoV-2 infection. TCRdb reprocessed the 5' RACE reads with MiXCR, giving one entry per CDR3 protein. The sample has roughly 45,000 distinct CDR3 sequences; about 9.9% are singletons. Sequencing was carried out using whole blood. The receptors come from an adult who was a healthcare worker with PCR-confirmed SARS-CoV-2 infection or an uninfected control (not recorded which).

Ten or more counts support this clonotype. The chain has TRBV24-1 and TRBJ2-6; D is possibly TRBD1 or TRBD2 (5 bases each). This CDR3 is built from 17 residues. Germline CDR1 and CDR2: KGHDR and SFDVKD. V was cut by 5 bases and J by 0 bases, with 13 bases left in between. Here the CDR3 reads CATSATLGDSGANVLTF. In nucleotides, the CDR3 is TGTGCCACCAGTGCCACGTTGGGGGACTCTGGGGCCAACGTCCTGACTTTC.

This clonotype was seen many times. V gene TRBV28 combines with J gene TRBJ1-2; unclear D gene. The CDR3 runs 11 residues. The germline V gene encodes CDR1 MDHEN and CDR2 SYDVKM. The V end was cut by 4 bases, the J end by 7 bases, with 7 bases between. CDR3: CASSSQRGYTF. In DNA form, the CDR3 reads TGTGCCAGCAGTTCTCAGCGTGGCTACACCTTC.

This clonotype has a count of ten or more. V and J are TRBV6-6 and TRBJ1-4; D perhaps matches TRBD1 (5 bases). Per the germline V gene, CDR1 is MNHNY and CDR2 is SVGAGI (reference sequence). There are 11 residues in the CDR3. V dropped 8 bases and J dropped 8 bases, with 9 bases sitting between them. The DNA of the CDR3 is TGTGCCAGCCATAAGGGGGAAAAACTGTTTTTT. Its protein is CASHKGEKLFF.

Concerning this clonotype: Given a much more abundant clone one base away, this may be a read error. V gene TRBV2 combines with J gene TRBJ2-3; D is perhaps TRBD1 (6 bases). V was trimmed by 6 bases and J by 2 bases, leaving 9 bases between them. The CDR3 contains 13 residues. Germline V gives CDR1 SNHLY, CDR2 FYNNEI. CDR3 nucleotide sequence: TGTGCCAGCAGGAGGGACAACACAGATACGCAGTATTTT. Amino acid sequence: CASRRDNTDTQYF.

Note on this clonotype: A read error may explain this, as a much larger clone is one base away. The V and J genes are TRBV24-1 and TRBJ2-1; 13 positions agree with TRBD2. CDR3 length equals 16 residues. Germline V lookup: CDR1 KGHDR, CDR2 SFDVKD. V trimming: 3 bases; J trimming: 4 bases; junction bases outside the gene matches: 2. The CDR3 nucleotides are TGTGCCACCAGTGATCGGACTAGCGGGGGATACAATGAGCAGTTCTTC. Its translation: CATSDRTSGGYNEQFF.

The chain is built from TRBV3-1 and TRBJ2-3; 15 nucleotides match TRBD2. This CDR3 has 17 residues. V shed 0 bases and J 8 bases; nucleotides not matched to a gene: 6. From germline, CDR1 is LGHDT and CDR2 YNNKEL (reference sequence). Here the CDR3 DNA reads TGTGCCAGCAGCCAAGATCGGACTAGCGGGAGGGCCGGTACGCAGTATTTT. As protein: CASSQDRTSGRAGTQYF.

This chain joins TRBV10-3 and TRBJ2-7; 14 bases fit TRBD2. Germline-derived CDR1 and CDR2 are ENHRY and SYGVKD. The V gene end was trimmed by 5 bases and the J gene end by 7 bases; junction bases not matched to a gene: 7. The CDR3 is made up of 15 amino acids. DNA for the CDR3: TGTGCCATCAGTAATCCGGGACTAGCGGGAGTGGAGCAGTACTTC. Its protein product is CAISNPGLAGVEQYF.

In its sample, this clonotype was seen a few times. J is TRBJ2-3 and V is TRBV5-1; TRBD1 matches 9 bases. CDR3 length equals 15 residues. V lost 2 bases to trimming and J lost 5 bases; unmatched junction nucleotides: 6. Looked up from germline, CDR1 is SGHRS and CDR2 is YFSETQ. CDR3 sequence (DNA): TGCGCCAGCAGCTTACAGGGGGCCACGGGAGATACGCAGTATTTT. Residues: CASSLQGATGDTQYF.

This clonotype was counted many times. The chain recombines TRBV7-2 with TRBJ2-5; D may match TRBD1 or TRBD2 (5 bases each). Germline CDR1 reads SGHTA; CDR2 reads FQGNSA. The CDR3 length is 15 residues. V was trimmed by 5 bases and J by 7 bases, leaving 20 bases between them. The CDR3 spells CASSPRDPQGATQYF. CDR3 coding DNA: TGTGCCAGCAGCCCCCGGGACCCTCAGGGTGCGACCCAGTACTTC.

The rearrangement uses TRBV7-2 and TRBJ2-7; TRBD2 might be the D (5 bases). V was clipped by 1 base and J by 4 bases, with 14 bases between them. CDR1 and CDR2 from the germline V gene are SGHTA and FQGNSA. The CDR3 has 15 amino acids. In nucleotides, the CDR3 is TGTGCCAGCAGCTTAGGCGGGCCAGAAGGTTACGAGCAGTACTTC. The encoded protein is CASSLGGPEGYEQYF.

This clonotype was recorded at least ten times. The chain has TRBV6-5 and TRBJ2-3; D is uncertain. With 6 bases removed from V and 4 bases from J, the gap between germline ends came to 23 bases. Looked up from germline, CDR1 is MNHEY and CDR2 is SVGAGI. CDR3 length: 17 residues. CDR3 region: CASRSLLLRDGADTQYF. The CDR3 DNA follows: TGTGCCAGCAGGTCCCTGCTTTTGAGAGATGGCGCAGATACGCAGTATTTT.

This clonotype is medium-sized (0.01 to 0.1%) in the sample. The chain uses TRBV3-1 and TRBJ2-7; D is unresolved. This CDR3 comprises 13 residues. The V end lost 2 bases, the J end lost 7 bases, and 12 bases lay between the germline ends. Germline loops: CDR1 LGHDT, CDR2 YNNKEL (reference sequence). CDR3 protein: CASSQSSSTEQYF. CDR3 in DNA: TGTGCCAGCAGCCAATCGTCGTCTACGGAGCAGTACTTC.

This clonotype was seen at least ten times. CDR3 protein: CASSFDSNQPQHF. The CDR3 coding sequence is TGTGCCAGCAGCTTCGATAGCAATCAGCCCCAGCATTTT. This sequence joins TRBV7-8 and TRBJ1-5; unclear D gene. Germline-derived CDR1 and CDR2 are SGHVS and FQNEAQ. The CDR3 is 13 residues long. Trimming stripped 3 bases from V and 0 bases from J, with 3 bases between.

This clonotype occurred a few times. This chain connects TRBV10-3 to TRBJ1-1; D remains ambiguous. Germline CDR1 ENHRY, CDR2 SYGVKD. Between the trimmed V and J ends, which lost 7 bases and 1 base, there was a span of 10 bases. The CDR3 has 13 residues. The CDR3 here is CAIKTEPNTEAFF. CDR3 coding DNA: TGTGCCATCAAGACGGAGCCGAACACTGAAGCTTTCTTT.